This is a list of T cell receptor beta chains from one sample in a study of molecular identifiers for immune sequencing clone quantification. TCRdb analysed the PCR reads with MiXCR anew, one entry per CDR3 protein. Of hundreds of thousands of distinct CDR3 sequences in the sample, roughly 27% were seen once. Sample: naive CD8+ T cells from blood, with Jurkat cell RNA spiked in. Receptor source: a human donor in good health. Some libraries in this study had Jurkat cell RNA spiked in. Both conserved end residues are trimmed from each CDR3.

j_call v_call cdr3_aa
TRBJ2-7 TRBV28 ASRTGTTYEQY
TRBJ2-1 TRBV20-1 SARVNEQF
TRBJ2-2 TRBV6-6 ASSTSGGAPNTGELF
TRBJ2-2 TRBV4-3 ASSQHQGAVFTGELF
TRBJ1-2 TRBV3-1 ASSQDLDRYRGYT
TRBJ2-7 TRBV9 ASSVGRGASEQY
TRBJ1-4 TRBV29-1 SVSGQAVNEKLF
TRBJ1-3 TRBV19 ASSVNFSGNTIY
TRBJ2-7 TRBV6-6 ASSYERLSYEQY
TRBJ1-2 TRBV5-6 ASKAEGTGGDYGHT
TRBJ1-2 TRBV7-2 ASSLAGRELILSGYT
TRBJ2-1 TRBV29-1 SGASDPNEQF
TRBJ2-7 TRBV7-9 ASSLVRHQLGDEQY
TRBJ1-1 TRBV5-6 ASSLEGGDKIGTEAF
TRBJ1-4 TRBV5-4 ASSLEVDEKLF